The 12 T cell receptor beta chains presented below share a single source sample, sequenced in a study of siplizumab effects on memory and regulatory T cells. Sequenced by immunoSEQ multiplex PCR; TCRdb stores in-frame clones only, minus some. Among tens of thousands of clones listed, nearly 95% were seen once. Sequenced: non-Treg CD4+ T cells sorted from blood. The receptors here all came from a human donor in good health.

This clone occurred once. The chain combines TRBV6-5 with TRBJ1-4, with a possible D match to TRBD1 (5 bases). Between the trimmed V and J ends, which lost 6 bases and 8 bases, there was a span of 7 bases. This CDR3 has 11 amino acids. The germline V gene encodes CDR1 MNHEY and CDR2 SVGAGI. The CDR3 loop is CASSRGEKLFF. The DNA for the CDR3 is TGTGCCAGCAGCCGGGGGGAAAAACTGTTTTTT.

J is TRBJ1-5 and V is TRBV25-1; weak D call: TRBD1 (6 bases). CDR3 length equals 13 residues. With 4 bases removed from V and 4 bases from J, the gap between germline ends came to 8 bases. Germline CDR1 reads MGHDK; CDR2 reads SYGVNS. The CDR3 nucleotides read TGTGCCAGCAGTGCGGGGGCTAATCAGCCCCAGCATTTT. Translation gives CASSAGANQPQHF.

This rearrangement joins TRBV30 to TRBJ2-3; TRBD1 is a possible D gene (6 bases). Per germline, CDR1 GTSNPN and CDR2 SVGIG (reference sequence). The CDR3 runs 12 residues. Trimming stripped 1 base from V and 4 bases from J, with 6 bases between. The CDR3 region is CAWSGQADTQYF. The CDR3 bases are TGTGCCTGGAGTGGACAGGCAGATACGCAGTATTTT.

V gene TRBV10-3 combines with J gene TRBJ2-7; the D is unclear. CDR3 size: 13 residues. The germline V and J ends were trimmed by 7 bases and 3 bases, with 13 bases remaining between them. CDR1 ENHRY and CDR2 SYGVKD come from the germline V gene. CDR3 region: CAITPSWGYEQYF. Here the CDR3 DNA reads TGTGCCATCACTCCATCATGGGGCTACGAGCAGTACTTC.

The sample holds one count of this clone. In DNA form, the CDR3 reads TGTGCCAGCAGCTACTACCGTGTGAGCAATCAGCCCCAGCATTTT. It is translated as CASSYYRVSNQPQHF. This chain connects TRBV7-8 to TRBJ1-5, with D unresolved. Germline V gene lookup returns CDR1 SGHVS and CDR2 FQNEAQ. Trimming stripped 4 bases from V and 1 base from J, with 11 bases between. There are 15 residues in the CDR3.

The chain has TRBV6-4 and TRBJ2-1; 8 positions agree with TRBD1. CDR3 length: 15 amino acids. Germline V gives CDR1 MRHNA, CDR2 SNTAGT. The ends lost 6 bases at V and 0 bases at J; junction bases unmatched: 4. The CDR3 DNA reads TGTGCCAGCAGACGGACAGGGAGCTCCTACAATGAGCAGTTCTTC. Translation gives CASRRTGSSYNEQFF.

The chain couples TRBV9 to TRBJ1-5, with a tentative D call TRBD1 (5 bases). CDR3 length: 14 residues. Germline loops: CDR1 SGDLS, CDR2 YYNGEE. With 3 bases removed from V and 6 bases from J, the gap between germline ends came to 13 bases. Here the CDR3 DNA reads TGTGCCAGCAGCGCCGAAGGGGAACGTCAGCCCCAGCATTTT. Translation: CASSAEGERQPQHF.

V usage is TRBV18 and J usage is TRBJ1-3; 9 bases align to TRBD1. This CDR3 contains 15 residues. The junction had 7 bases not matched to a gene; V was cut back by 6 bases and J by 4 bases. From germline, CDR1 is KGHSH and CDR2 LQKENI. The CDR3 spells CASSRGQGTGNTIYF. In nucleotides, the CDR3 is TGTGCCAGCTCCCGGGGACAGGGTACCGGAAACACCATATATTTT.

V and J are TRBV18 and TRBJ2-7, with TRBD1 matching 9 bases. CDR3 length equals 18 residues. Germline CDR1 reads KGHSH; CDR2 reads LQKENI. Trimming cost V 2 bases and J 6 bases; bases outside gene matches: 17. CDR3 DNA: TGTGCCAGCTCACCAGTCGGCCGAATACGGGACAGGGATGCCGAGCAGTACTTC. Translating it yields CASSPVGRIRDRDAEQYF.

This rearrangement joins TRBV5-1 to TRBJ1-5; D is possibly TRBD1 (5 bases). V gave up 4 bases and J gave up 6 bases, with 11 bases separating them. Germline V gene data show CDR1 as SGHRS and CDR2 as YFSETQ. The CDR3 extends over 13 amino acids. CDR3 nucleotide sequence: TGCGCCAGCAGCCCGGAGGGGACTCAGCCCCAGCATTTT. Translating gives CASSPEGTQPQHF.

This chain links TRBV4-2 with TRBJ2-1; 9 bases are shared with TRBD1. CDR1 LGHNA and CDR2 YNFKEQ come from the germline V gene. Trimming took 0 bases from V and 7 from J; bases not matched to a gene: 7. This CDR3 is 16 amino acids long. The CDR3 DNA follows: TGTGCCAGCAGCCAAGATAGGGGGACAGGGTGGAATGAGCAGTTCTTC. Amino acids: CASSQDRGTGWNEQFF.

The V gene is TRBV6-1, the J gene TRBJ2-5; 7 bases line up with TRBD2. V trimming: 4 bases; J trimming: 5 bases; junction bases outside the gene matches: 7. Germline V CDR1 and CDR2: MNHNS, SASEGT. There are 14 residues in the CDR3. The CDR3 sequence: CASSATSPRETQYF. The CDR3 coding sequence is TGTGCCAGCAGTGCGACTAGCCCGAGGGAGACCCAGTACTTC.